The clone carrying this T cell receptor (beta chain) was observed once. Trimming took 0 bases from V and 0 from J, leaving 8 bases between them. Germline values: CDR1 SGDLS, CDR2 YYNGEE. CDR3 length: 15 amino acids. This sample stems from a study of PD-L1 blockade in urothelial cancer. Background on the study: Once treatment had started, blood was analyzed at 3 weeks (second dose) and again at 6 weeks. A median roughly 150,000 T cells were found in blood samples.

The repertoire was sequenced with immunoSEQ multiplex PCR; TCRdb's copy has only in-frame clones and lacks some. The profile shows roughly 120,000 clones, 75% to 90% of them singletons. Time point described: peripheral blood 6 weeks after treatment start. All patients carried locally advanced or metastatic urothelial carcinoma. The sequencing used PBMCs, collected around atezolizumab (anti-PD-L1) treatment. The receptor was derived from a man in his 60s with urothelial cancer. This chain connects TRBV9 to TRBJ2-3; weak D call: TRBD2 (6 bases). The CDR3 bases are TGTGCCAGCAGCGTAGTGGGGGGTAGCACAGATACGCAGTATTTT. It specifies CASSVVGGSTDTQYF.